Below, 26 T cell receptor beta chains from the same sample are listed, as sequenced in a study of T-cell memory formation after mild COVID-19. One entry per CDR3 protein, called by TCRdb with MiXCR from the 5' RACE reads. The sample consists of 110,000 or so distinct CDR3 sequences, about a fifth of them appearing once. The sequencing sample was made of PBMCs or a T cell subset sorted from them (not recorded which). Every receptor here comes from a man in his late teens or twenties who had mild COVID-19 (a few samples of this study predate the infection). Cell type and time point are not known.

CDR3 residues: CASSLGEAEEQFF. The DNA of the CDR3 is TGTGCCAGCAGCTTAGGGGAAGCGGAAGAGCAGTTCTTC. The chain has TRBV7-9 and TRBJ2-1, with TRBD2 as a possible D gene (5 bases). The CDR3 has 13 residues. Germline V gives CDR1 SEHNR, CDR2 FQNEAQ (reference sequence). Trimming stripped 1 base from V and 10 bases from J, with 11 bases between.

The CDR3 sequence: CASSSAGLGDGYTF. In DNA form, the CDR3 reads TGTGCCAGCAGTTCCGCGGGGCTGGGGGATGGCTACACCTTC. The rearrangement joins TRBV28 to TRBJ1-2, with a tentative D call TRBD1 (5 bases). The length of the CDR3 is 14 residues. Germline V CDR1 and CDR2: MDHEN, SYDVKM. V was trimmed by 4 bases and J by 6 bases, leaving 15 bases between them.

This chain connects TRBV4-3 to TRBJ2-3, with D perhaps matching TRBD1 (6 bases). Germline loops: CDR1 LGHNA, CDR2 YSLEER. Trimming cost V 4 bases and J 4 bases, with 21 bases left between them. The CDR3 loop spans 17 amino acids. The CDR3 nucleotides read TGCGCCAGCAGCCCTTTCTTCCGGGACACTGGTCCAGATACGCAGTATTTT. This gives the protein CASSPFFRDTGPDTQYF.

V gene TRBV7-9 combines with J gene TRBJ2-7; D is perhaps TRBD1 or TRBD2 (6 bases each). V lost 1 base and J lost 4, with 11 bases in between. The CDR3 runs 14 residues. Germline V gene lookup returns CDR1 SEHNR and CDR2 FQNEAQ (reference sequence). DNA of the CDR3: TGTGCCAGCAGCTTAGTGACAGGAGGGTACGAGCAGTACTTC. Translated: CASSLVTGGYEQYF.

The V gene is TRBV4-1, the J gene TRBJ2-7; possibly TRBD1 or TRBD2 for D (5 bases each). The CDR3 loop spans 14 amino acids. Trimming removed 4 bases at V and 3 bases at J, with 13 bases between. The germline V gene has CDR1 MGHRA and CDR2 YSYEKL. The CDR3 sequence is CASSPRETDYEQYF. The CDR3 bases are TGCGCCAGCAGCCCAAGGGAGACAGACTACGAGCAGTACTTC.

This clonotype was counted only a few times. CDR3 nucleotides: TGTGCCAGCAGCCTCAACAGGGTTGAATGGAACACTGAAGCTTTCTTT. This translates into CASSLNRVEWNTEAFF. The chain recombines TRBV7-9 with TRBJ1-1, with D possibly TRBD1 on 6 matching bases. V shed 5 bases and J shed 1 base, with 17 bases lying between them. Germline V gene sequence: CDR1 SEHNR, CDR2 FQNEAQ (reference sequence). CDR3 length: 16 residues.

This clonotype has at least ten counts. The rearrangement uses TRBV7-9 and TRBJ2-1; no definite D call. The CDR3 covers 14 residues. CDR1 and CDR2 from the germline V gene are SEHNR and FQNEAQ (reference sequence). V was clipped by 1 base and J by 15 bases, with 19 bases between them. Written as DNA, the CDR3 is TGTGCCAGCAGCTTAGTAGCCCAGCAGGCCCTTGGGTTCTTC. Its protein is CASSLVAQQALGFF.

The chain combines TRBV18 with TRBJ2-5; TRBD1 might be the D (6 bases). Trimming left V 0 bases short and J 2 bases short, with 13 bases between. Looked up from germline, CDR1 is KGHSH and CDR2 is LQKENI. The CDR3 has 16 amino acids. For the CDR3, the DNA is TGTGCCAGCTCACCACCGGTGGACAGTTCTCAAGAGACCCAGTACTTC. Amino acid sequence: CASSPPVDSSQETQYF.

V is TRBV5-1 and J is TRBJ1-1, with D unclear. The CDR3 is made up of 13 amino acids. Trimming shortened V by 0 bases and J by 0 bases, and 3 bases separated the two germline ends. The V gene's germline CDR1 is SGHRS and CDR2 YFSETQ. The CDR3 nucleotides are TGCGCCAGCAGCTTGGCGGTGAACACTGAAGCTTTCTTT. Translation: CASSLAVNTEAFF.

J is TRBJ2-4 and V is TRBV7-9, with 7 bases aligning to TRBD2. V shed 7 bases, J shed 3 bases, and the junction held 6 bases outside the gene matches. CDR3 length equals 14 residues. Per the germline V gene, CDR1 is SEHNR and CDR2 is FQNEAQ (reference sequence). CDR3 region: CASTGGEGKNIQYF. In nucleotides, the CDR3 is TGTGCCAGCACTGGGGGGGAAGGCAAAAACATTCAGTACTTC.

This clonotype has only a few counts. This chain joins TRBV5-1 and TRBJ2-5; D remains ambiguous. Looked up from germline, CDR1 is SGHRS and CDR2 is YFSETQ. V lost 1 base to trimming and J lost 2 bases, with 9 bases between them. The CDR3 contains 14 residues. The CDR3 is CASSLYGEQETQYF. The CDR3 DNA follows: TGCGCCAGCAGCTTGTATGGGGAACAAGAGACCCAGTACTTC.

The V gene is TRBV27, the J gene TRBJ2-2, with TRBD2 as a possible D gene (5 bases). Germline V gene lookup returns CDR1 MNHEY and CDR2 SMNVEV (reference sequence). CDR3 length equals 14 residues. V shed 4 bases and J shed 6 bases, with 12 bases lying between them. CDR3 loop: CASSYEGASGELFF. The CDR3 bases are TGTGCCAGCAGTTACGAGGGCGCGTCCGGGGAGCTGTTTTTT.

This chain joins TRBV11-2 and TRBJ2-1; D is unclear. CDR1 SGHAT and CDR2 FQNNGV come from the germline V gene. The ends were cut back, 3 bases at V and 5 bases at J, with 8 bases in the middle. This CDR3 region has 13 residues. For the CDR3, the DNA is TGTGCCAGCAGCTTTAGCCCTAACAATGAGCAGTTCTTC. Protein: CASSFSPNNEQFF.

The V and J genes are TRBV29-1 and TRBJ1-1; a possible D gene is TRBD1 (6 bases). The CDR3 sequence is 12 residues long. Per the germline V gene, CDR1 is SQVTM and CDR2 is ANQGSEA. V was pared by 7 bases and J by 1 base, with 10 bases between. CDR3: CSAPQGNTEAFF. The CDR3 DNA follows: TGCAGCGCTCCACAGGGGAACACTGAAGCTTTCTTT. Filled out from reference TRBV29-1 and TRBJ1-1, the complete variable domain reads SAVISQKPSRDICQRGTSLTIQCQVDSQVTMMFWYRQQPGQSLTLIATANQGSEATYESGFVIDKFPISRPNLTFSTLTVSNMSPEDSSIYLCSAPQGNTEAFFGQGTRLTVV.

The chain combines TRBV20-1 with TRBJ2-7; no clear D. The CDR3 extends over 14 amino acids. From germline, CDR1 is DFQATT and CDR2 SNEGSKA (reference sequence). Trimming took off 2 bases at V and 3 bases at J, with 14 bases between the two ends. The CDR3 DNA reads TGCAGTGCTAGAAGTTGGACGACCGGCTACGAGCAGTACGTC. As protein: CSARSWTTGYEQYV.

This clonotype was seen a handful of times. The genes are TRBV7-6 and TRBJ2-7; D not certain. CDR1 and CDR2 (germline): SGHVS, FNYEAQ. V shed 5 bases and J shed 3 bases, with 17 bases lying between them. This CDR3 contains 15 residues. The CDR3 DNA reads TGTGCCAGCAGCGAGACGCTAGGGAACGTCTACGAGCAGTACTTC. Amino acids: CASSETLGNVYEQYF.

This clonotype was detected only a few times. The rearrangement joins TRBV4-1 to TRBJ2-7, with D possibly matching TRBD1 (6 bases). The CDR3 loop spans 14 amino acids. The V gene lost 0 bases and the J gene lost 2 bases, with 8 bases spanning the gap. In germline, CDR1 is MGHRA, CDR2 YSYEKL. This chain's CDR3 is CASSQEPGAYEQYF. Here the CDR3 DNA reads TGCGCCAGCAGCCAAGAGCCAGGGGCCTACGAGCAGTACTTC.

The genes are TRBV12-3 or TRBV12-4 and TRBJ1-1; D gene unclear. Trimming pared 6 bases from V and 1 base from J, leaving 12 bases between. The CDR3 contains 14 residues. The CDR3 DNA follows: TGTGCCAGCAGGTCTCTGGGGAAGAACACTGAAGCTTTCTTT. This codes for CASRSLGKNTEAFF.

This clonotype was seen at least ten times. CDR3 in amino acids: CASSPSPQETQYF. Written as DNA, the CDR3 is TGTGCCAGCAGTCCCTCGCCCCAAGAGACCCAGTACTTC. The chain joins TRBV6-4 to TRBJ2-5; D remains unclear. Looked up from germline, CDR1 is MRHNA and CDR2 is SNTAGT. Trimming cost V 5 bases and J 1 base, with 8 bases left between them. The CDR3 spans 13 residues.

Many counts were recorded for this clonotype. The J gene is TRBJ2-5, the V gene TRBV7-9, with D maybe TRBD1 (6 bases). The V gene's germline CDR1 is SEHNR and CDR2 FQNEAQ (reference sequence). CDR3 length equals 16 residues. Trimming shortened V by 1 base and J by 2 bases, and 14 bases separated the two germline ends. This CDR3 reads CASSLVAKTGQETQYF. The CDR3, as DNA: TGTGCCAGCAGCTTAGTGGCCAAAACAGGGCAAGAGACCCAGTACTTC.

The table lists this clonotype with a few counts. For the CDR3, the DNA is TGTGCCAGCAGTTTAATGTGGGCGGGGGGAACCTCCTACGAGCAGTACTTC. Its translation: CASSLMWAGGTSYEQYF. V gene TRBV27 combines with J gene TRBJ2-7, with 8 bases fitting TRBD2. With V trimmed by 2 bases and J by 0 bases, 9 bases remained unmatched. There are 17 residues in the CDR3. Looked up from germline, CDR1 is MNHEY and CDR2 is SMNVEV (reference sequence).

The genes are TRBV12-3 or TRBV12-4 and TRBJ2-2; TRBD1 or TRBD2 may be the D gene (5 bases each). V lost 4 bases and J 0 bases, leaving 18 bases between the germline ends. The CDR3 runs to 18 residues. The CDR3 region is CASSWGKGLSPNTGELFF. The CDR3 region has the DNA TGTGCCAGCAGTTGGGGGAAGGGATTATCCCCGAACACCGGGGAGCTGTTTTTT.

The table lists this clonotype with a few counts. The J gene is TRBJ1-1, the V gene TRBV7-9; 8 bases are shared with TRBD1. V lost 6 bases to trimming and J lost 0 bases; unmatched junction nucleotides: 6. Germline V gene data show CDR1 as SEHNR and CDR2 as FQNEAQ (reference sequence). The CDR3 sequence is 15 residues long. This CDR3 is CASRDRDRMNTEAFF. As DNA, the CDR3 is TGTGCCAGCAGGGACAGGGATCGCATGAACACTGAAGCTTTCTTT.

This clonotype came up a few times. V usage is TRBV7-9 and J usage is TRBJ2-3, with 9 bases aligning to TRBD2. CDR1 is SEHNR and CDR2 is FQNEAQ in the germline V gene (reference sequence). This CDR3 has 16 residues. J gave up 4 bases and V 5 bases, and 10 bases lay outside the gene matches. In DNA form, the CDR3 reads TGTGCCAGCAGCCCGACCCTGGGCGGGGGGGCAGATACGCAGTATTTT. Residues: CASSPTLGGGADTQYF. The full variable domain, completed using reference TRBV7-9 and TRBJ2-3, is DTGVSQNPRHKITKRGQNVTFRCDPISEHNRLYWYRQTLGQGPEFLTYFQNEAQLEKSRLLSDRFSAERPKGSFSTLEIQRTEQGDSAMYLCASSPTLGGGADTQYFGPGTRLTVL.

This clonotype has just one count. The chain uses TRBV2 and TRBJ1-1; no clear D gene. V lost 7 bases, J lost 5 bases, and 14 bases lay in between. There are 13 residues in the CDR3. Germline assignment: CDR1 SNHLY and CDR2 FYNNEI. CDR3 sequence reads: CASILAVGTEAFF. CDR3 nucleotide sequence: TGTGCCAGCATCTTGGCCGTAGGGACTGAAGCTTTCTTT.

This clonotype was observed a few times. CDR3 amino acids: CSARDLAAYNEQFF. The CDR3 DNA is TGCAGTGCTAGAGATCTGGCAGCCTACAATGAGCAGTTCTTC. V usage is TRBV20-1 and J usage is TRBJ2-1; D not resolved. V was clipped by 0 bases and J by 2 bases, with 8 bases between them. This CDR3 contains 14 residues. CDR1 is DFQATT and CDR2 is SNEGSKA in the germline V gene (reference sequence).